One sample yielded the 14 T cell receptor beta chains listed below, sequenced in a study of blood T cells in healthy people across ages. The use of a sample-barcoded 5' primer and a J-beta primer mix characterized a second PCR of about 7 to 12 cycles. MiXCR, applied by TCRdb to the 5' RACE reads, yields one record per CDR3 protein. Of around 1.5 million distinct CDR3 sequences detected, 59% appear once; the ten largest clones hold about 6.3%. Sequencing used blood. These receptors all stem from a man aged 18 to 29 in good health.

This clonotype was counted only a few times. The genes are TRBV6-6 and TRBJ1-1, with TRBD1 as a possible D gene (5 bases). The CDR3 runs 15 residues. CDR1 and CDR2 from the germline V gene are MNHNY and SVGAGI (reference sequence). Trimming shortened V by 0 bases and J by 5 bases, and 13 bases separated the two germline ends. DNA of the CDR3: TGTGCCAGCAGTTACTCGGCAGGCCAGGGAACTGAAGCTTTCTTT. It specifies CASSYSAGQGTEAFF.

This chain links TRBV4-3 with TRBJ2-7, with D possibly being TRBD1 or TRBD2 (5 bases each). V shed 0 bases and J shed 2 bases, with 11 bases lying between them. Germline V CDR1 and CDR2: LGHNA, YSLEER. The CDR3 has 15 amino acids. CDR3 sequence: CASSQDPGATYEQYF. Here the CDR3 DNA reads TGCGCCAGCAGCCAAGATCCCGGGGCCACCTACGAGCAGTACTTC.

This clonotype was seen just once. The CDR3 DNA reads as TGTGCCAGCAGCCCCGGGGTGAGGCCGGGGTTTCCTGAAGCTTTCTTT. Protein product: CASSPGVRPGFPEAFF. The chain couples TRBV3-1 to TRBJ1-1; D is unresolved. CDR1 and CDR2 (germline): LGHDT, YNNKEL (reference sequence). V dropped 4 bases and J dropped 6 bases, with 21 bases sitting between them. The CDR3 is 16 amino acids.

This sequence joins TRBV2 and TRBJ1-4; TRBD1 might be the D (5 bases). Looked up from germline, CDR1 is SNHLY and CDR2 is FYNNEI. Trimming shortened V by 0 bases and J by 5 bases, and 19 bases separated the two germline ends. This CDR3 comprises 18 residues. The CDR3 DNA sequence: TGTGCCAGCAGTGAAGCTTGGGGATGGGACCGCGGGAATGAAAAACTGTTTTTT. It specifies CASSEAWGWDRGNEKLFF.

This clonotype was detected a few times. The V call is TRBV6-1, the J call TRBJ2-1; no clear D gene. CDR1 and CDR2 (germline): MNHNS, SASEGT. Trimming removed 3 bases from V and 8 bases from J, with 17 bases in between. This CDR3 contains 15 residues. The CDR3 DNA is TGTGCCAGCAGTGAGGGCTCCTCCACCCTCCATGAGCAGTTCTTC. It is translated as CASSEGSSTLHEQFF.

A single count supports this clonotype. The chain uses TRBV28 and TRBJ2-3, with 10 nucleotides matching TRBD2. CDR1 and CDR2 (germline): MDHEN, SYDVKM. This CDR3 has 18 amino acids. With V trimmed by 4 bases and J by 0 bases, 10 bases remained unmatched. Here the CDR3 DNA reads TGTGCCAGCAGTTCCCGGACTAGCGGATCGTTTAGCACAGATACGCAGTATTTT. It specifies CASSSRTSGSFSTDTQYF. The complete variable domain, with remaining parts taken from reference TRBV28 and TRBJ2-3, reads DVKVTQSSRYLVKRTGEKVFLECVQDMDHENMFWYRQDPGLGLRLIYFSYDVKMKEKGDIPEGYSVSREKKERFSLILESASTNQTSMYLCASSSRTSGSFSTDTQYFGPGTRLTVL.

A single count supports this clonotype. The gene calls are TRBV7-9 and TRBJ1-1; unclear D gene. The CDR3 is made up of 15 amino acids. V lost 2 bases and J 1 base, leaving 11 bases between the germline ends. Germline CDR1 reads SEHNR; CDR2 reads FQNEAQ (reference sequence). CDR3 sequence reads: CASSLSLVRNTEAFF. The CDR3 bases are TGTGCCAGCAGCTTAAGTCTGGTTCGGAACACTGAAGCTTTCTTT.

A few counts support this clonotype. V usage is TRBV6-6 and J usage is TRBJ1-1; tentatively, D is TRBD1 (5 bases). CDR3 length: 12 amino acids. The germline V gene has CDR1 MNHNY and CDR2 SVGAGI (reference sequence). V was clipped by 2 bases and J by 8 bases, with 9 bases between them. The CDR3 DNA reads as TGTGCCAGCAGTTACCGACAGACCGAAGCTTTCTTT. This codes for CASSYRQTEAFF.

V and J are TRBV5-1 and TRBJ1-1; D not resolved. Between the trimmed V and J ends, which lost 4 bases and 3 bases, there was a span of 22 bases. The CDR3 extends over 17 amino acids. The germline CDR1 and CDR2 sequences are SGHRS and YFSETQ. In DNA form, the CDR3 reads TGCGCCAGCAGCCCAAATAAGGTCGGGAGTCGGGACACTGAAGCTTTCTTT. Translation: CASSPNKVGSRDTEAFF.

The sample holds a few counts of this clonotype. The V and J genes are TRBV11-2 and TRBJ2-1, with 8 bases lining up with TRBD2. There are 14 residues in the CDR3. Germline lookup yields CDR1 SGHAT and CDR2 FQNNGV. V dropped 1 base and J dropped 8; count of bases not matched to a gene: 4. This CDR3 reads CASSLGTSRDEQFF. CDR3 nucleotides: TGTGCCAGCAGCTTAGGGACTAGCAGGGATGAGCAGTTCTTC.

The chain combines TRBV7-2 with TRBJ1-2; the D gene is possibly TRBD1 (6 bases). Germline CDR1 and CDR2: SGHTA and FQGNSA. The CDR3 sequence is 13 residues long. V lost 4 bases to trimming and J lost 6 bases, with 12 bases between them. In nucleotides, the CDR3 is TGTGCCAGCAGCTCAACAGGGTTGGATGGCTACACCTTC. This gives the protein CASSSTGLDGYTF.

This clonotype was detected a few times. The chain is built from TRBV29-1 and TRBJ2-5; tentatively, D is TRBD1 (6 bases). The CDR3 covers 15 residues. The V and J ends lost 4 bases and 7 bases respectively, with 22 bases between them. The germline gives CDR1 SQVTM, CDR2 ANQGSEA. CDR3 bases: TGCAGCGTTGTAGGGTCAGGGGTTTTCGTGAGGACCCAGTACTTC. This translates into CSVVGSGVFVRTQYF.

This clonotype was seen a few times. The chain joins TRBV6-1 to TRBJ1-1; D unresolved. V was pared by 2 bases and J by 0 bases, with 10 bases between. There are 15 residues in the CDR3. The germline V gene has CDR1 MNHNS and CDR2 SASEGT. The CDR3 here is CASSEYPQLNTEAFF. DNA of the CDR3: TGTGCCAGCAGTGAATATCCCCAGTTGAACACTGAAGCTTTCTTT.

This clonotype was observed a handful of times. The chain combines TRBV5-1 with TRBJ2-5; D may be TRBD1 (6 bases). The CDR3 has 14 amino acids. Germline CDR1 reads SGHRS; CDR2 reads YFSETQ. Deletions cut 2 bases from V and 5 bases from J, with 13 bases between. The CDR3 spells CASSFTGPPETQYF. In DNA, the CDR3 is TGCGCCAGCAGCTTTACAGGGCCGCCGGAGACCCAGTACTTC.